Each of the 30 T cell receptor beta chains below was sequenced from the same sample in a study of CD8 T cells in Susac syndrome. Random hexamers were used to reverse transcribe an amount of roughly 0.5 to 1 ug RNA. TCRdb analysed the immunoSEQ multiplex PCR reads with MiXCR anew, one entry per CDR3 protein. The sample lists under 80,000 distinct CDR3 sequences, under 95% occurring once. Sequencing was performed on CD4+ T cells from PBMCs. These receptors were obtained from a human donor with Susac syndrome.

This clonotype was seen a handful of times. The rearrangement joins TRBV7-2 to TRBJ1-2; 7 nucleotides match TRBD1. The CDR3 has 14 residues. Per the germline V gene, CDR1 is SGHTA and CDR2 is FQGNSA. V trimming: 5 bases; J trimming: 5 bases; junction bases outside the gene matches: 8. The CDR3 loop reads CASSQGQQLYGYTF. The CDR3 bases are TGTGCCAGCAGCCAGGGACAGCAACTTTATGGCTACACCTTC. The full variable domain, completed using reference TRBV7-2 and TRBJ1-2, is GAGVSQSPSNKVTEKGKDVELRCDPISGHTALYWYRQSLGQGLEFLIYFQGNSAPDKSGLPSDRFSAERTGGSVSTLTIQRTQQEDSAVYLCASSQGQQLYGYTFGSGTRLTVV.

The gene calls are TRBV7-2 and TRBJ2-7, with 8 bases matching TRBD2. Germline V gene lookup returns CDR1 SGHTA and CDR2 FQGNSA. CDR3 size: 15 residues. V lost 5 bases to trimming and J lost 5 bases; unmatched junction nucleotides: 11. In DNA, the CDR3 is TGTGCCAGCAGCGTCCCCGGGACTAGGAAGGACGAGCAGTACTTC. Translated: CASSVPGTRKDEQYF. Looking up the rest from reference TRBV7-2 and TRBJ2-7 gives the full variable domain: GAGVSQSPSNKVTEKGKDVELRCDPISGHTALYWYRQSLGQGLEFLIYFQGNSAPDKSGLPSDRFSAERTGGSVSTLTIQRTQQEDSAVYLCASSVPGTRKDEQYFGPGTRLTVT.

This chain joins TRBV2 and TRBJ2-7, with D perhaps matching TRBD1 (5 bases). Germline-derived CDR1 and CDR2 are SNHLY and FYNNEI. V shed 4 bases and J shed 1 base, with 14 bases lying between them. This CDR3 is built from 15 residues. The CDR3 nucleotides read TGTGCCAGCAGTGTCAGGGCCCTTGTTTCCTACGAGCAGTACTTC. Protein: CASSVRALVSYEQYF. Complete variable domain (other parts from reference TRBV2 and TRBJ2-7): EPEVTQTPSHQVTQMGQEVILRCVPISNHLYFYWYRQILGQKVEFLVSFYNNEISEKSEIFDDQFSVERPDGSNFTLKIRSTKLEDSAMYFCASSVRALVSYEQYFGPGTRLTVT.

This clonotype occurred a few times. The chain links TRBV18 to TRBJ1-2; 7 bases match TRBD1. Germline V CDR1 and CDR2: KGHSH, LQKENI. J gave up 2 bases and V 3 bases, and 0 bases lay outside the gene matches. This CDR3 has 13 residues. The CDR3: CASSPDRNYGYTF. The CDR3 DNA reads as TGTGCCAGCTCACCGGACAGGAACTATGGCTACACCTTC.

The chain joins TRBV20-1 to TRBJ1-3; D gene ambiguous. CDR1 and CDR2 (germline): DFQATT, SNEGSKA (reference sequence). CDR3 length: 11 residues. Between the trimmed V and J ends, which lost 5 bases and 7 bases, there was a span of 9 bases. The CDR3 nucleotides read TGCAGTGCTTTGGACGGGAACACCATATATTTT. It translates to CSALDGNTIYF.

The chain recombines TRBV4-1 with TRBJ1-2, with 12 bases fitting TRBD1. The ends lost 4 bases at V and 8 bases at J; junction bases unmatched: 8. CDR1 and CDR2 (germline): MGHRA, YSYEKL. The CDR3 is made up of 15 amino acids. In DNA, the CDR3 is TGCGCCAGCAGCCGGTCGGGACAGGGGGCGAGAGGCTACACCTTC. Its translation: CASSRSGQGARGYTF.

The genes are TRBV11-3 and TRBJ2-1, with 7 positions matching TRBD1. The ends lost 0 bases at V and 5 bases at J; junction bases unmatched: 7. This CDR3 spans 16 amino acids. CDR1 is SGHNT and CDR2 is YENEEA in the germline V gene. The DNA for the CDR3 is TGTGCCAGCAGCTTAGAGCCGGGACAGAAACACAATGAGCAGTTCTTC. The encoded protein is CASSLEPGQKHNEQFF.

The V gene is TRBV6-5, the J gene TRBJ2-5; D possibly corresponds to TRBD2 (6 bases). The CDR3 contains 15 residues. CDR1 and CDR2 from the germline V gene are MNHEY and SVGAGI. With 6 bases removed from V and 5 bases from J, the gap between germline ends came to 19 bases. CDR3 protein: CASSLRPLAYETQYF. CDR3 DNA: TGTGCCAGCAGCCTCCGCCCACTAGCCTATGAGACCCAGTACTTC.

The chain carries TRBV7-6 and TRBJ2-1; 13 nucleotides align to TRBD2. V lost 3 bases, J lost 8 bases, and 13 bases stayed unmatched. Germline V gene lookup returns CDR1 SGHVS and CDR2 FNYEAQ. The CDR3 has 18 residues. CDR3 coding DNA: TGTGCCAGCAGCTTTGGGGGGACCGGGACTAGCGGGGTAGATGAGCAGTTCTTC. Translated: CASSFGGTGTSGVDEQFF.

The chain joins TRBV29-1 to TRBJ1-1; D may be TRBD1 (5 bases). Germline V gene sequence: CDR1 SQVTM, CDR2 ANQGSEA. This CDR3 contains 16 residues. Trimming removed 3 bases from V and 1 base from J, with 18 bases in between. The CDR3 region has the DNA TGCAGCGTTGAGGGGCGGGGCGGGACTTGGAACACTGAAGCTTTCTTT. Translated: CSVEGRGGTWNTEAFF.

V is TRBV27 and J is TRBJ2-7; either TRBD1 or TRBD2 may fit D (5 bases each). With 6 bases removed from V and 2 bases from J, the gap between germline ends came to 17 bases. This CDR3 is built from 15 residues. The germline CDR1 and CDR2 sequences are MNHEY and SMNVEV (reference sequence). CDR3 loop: CASRRGGQTTYEQYF. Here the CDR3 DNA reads TGTGCCAGCAGGAGGGGCGGGCAGACTACCTACGAGCAGTACTTC.

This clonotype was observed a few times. CDR3 protein: CASSATGGTEAFF. CDR3 in DNA: TGCGCCAGCAGCGCGACAGGGGGCACTGAAGCTTTCTTT. The J gene is TRBJ1-1, the V gene TRBV5-1, with 9 bases that match TRBD1. After removal of 4 bases from V and 4 bases from J, the junction contained 2 bases not matched to a gene. Germline V CDR1 and CDR2: SGHRS, YFSETQ. The CDR3 length is 13 residues.

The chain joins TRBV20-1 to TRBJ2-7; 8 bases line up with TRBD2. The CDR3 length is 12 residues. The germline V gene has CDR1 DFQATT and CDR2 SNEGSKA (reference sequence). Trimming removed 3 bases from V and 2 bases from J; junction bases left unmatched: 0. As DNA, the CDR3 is TGCAGTGCTAGCGGGGGGGCCTACGAGCAGTACTTC. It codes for CSASGGAYEQYF.

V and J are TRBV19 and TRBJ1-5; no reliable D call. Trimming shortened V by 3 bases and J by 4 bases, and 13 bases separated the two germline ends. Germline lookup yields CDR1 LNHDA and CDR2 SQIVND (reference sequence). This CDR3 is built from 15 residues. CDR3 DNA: TGTGCCAGTAGTATTGACCCAAGGAGTAATCAGCCCCAGCATTTT. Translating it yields CASSIDPRSNQPQHF.

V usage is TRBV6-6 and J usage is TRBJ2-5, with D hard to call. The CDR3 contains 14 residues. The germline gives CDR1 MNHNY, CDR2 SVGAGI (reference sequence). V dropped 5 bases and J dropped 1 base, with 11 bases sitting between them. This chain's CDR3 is CASSPSTSQETQYF. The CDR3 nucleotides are TGTGCCAGCAGTCCTTCCACCTCCCAAGAGACCCAGTACTTC.

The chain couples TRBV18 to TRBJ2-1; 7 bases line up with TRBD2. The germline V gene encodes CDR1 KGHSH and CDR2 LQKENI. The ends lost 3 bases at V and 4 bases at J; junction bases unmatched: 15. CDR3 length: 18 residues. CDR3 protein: CASSPSALGASGYNEQFF. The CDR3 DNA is TGTGCCAGCTCACCTTCTGCCCTTGGGGCTAGCGGATACAATGAGCAGTTCTTC.

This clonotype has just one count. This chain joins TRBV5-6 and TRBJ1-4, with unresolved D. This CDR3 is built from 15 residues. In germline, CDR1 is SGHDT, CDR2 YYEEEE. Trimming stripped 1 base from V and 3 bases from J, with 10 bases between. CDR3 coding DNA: TGTGCCAGCAGCTTGTTGAACAGAGCTAATGAAAAACTGTTTTTT. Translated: CASSLLNRANEKLFF.

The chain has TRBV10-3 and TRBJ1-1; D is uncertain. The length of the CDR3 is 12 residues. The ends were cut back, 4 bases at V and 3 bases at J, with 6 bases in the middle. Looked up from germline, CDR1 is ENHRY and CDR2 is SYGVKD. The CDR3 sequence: CAISAGDTEAFF. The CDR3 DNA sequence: TGTGCCATCAGTGCCGGCGACACTGAAGCTTTCTTT.

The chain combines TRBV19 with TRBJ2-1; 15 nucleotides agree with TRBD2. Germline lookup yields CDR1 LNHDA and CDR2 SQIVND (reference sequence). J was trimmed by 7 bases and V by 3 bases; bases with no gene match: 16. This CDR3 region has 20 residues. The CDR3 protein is CASSIRPWTSGGAVGNEQFF. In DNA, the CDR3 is TGTGCCAGTAGTATCCGCCCATGGACTAGCGGGGGGGCGGTTGGGAATGAGCAGTTCTTC.

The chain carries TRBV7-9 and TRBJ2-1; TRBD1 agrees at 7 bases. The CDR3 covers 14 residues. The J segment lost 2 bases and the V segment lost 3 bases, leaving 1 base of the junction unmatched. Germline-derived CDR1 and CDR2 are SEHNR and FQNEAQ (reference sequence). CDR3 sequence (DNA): TGTGCCAGCAGCTTCGGGACAGCCTACAATGAGCAGTTCTTC. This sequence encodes CASSFGTAYNEQFF.

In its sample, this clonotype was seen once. CDR3 sequence reads: CASSLRYNEQFF. The CDR3 nucleotides read TGTGCCAGCAGCTTACGGTACAATGAGCAGTTCTTC. The chain carries TRBV7-2 and TRBJ2-1; D unresolved. Germline-derived CDR1 and CDR2 are SGHTA and FQGNSA. V was trimmed by 2 bases and J by 4 bases, leaving 3 bases between them. The CDR3 totals 12 residues.

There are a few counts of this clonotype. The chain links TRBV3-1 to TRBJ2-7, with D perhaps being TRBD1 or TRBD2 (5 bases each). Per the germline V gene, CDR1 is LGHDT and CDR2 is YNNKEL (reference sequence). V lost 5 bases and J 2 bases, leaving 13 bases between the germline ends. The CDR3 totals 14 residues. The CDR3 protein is CASSYGTATYEQYF. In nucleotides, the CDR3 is TGTGCCAGCAGCTACGGGACGGCGACCTACGAGCAGTACTTC.

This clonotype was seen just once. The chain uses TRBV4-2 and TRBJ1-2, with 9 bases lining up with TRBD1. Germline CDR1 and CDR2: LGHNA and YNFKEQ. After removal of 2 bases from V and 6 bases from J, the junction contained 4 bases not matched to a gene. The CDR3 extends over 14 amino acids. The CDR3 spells CASSQSGTGNGYTF. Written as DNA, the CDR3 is TGTGCCAGCAGCCAATCCGGGACAGGGAATGGCTACACCTTC.

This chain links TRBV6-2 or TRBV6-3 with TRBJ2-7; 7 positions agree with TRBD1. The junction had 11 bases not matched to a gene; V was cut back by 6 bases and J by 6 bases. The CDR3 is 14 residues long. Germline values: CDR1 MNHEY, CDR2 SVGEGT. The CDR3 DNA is TGTGCCAGCAGCTACGAGGGGGCGCCGTCCGAGCAGTACTTC. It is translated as CASSYEGAPSEQYF.

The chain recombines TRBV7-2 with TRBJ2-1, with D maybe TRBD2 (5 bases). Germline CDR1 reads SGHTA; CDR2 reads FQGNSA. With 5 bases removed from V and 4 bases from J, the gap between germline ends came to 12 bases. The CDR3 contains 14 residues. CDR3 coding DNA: TGTGCCAGCAGCCGCCCGAGGGAGTACAATGAGCAGTTCTTC. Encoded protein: CASSRPREYNEQFF.

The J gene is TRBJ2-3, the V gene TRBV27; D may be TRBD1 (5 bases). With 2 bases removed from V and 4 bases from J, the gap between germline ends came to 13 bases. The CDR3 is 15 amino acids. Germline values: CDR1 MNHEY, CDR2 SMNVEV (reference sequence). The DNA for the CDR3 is TGTGCCAGCAGTTTAAGGGGCAGGGTTTCAGATACGCAGTATTTT. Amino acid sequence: CASSLRGRVSDTQYF.

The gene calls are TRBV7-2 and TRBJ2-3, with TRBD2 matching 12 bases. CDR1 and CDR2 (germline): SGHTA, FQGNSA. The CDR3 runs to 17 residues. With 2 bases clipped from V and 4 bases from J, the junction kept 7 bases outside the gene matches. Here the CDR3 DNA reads TGTGCCAGCAGCTTATCTAGCGGGAGGGCCCGCCCAGATACGCAGTATTTT. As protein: CASSLSSGRARPDTQYF. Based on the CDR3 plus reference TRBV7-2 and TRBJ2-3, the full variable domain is GAGVSQSPSNKVTEKGKDVELRCDPISGHTALYWYRQSLGQGLEFLIYFQGNSAPDKSGLPSDRFSAERTGGSVSTLTIQRTQQEDSAVYLCASSLSSGRARPDTQYFGPGTRLTVL.

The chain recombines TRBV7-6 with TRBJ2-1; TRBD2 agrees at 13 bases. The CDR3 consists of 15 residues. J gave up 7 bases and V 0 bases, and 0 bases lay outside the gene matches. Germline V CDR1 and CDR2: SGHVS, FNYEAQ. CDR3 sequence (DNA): TGTGCCAGCAGCTTAGCGGGACTAGCGGGAAATGAGCAGTTCTTC. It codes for CASSLAGLAGNEQFF.

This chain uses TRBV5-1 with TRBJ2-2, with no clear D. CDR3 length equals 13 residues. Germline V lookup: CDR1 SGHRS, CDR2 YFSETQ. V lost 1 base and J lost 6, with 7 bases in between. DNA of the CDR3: TGCGCCAGCAGCTTGAGTGGGGCCGGGGAGCTGTTTTTT. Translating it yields CASSLSGAGELFF.

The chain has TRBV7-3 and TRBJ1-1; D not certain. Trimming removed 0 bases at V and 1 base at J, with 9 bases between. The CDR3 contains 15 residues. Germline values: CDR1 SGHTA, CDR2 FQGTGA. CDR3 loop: CASSLTGGPNTEAFF. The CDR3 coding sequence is TGTGCCAGCAGCTTAACGGGTGGCCCGAACACTGAAGCTTTCTTT.